This T cell receptor beta chain was sequenced for a study of OX40 agonist ivuxolimab in advanced cancers. Sequenced by immunoSEQ multiplex PCR; TCRdb stores in-frame clones only, minus some. The sample contains 55,000 to 65,000 clones, more than 85% of which appear only once. Germline-derived CDR1 and CDR2 are SGHRS and YFSETQ. This CDR3 comprises 15 residues. V dropped 1 base and J dropped 0; count of bases not matched to a gene: 2. The sequence derives from an adult with an advanced solid tumor such as melanoma, head and neck, liver or kidney cancer. This sequence joins TRBV5-1 and TRBJ1-1, with TRBD1 matching 8 bases. The sample consisted of CD4+ or CD8+ T cells sorted from blood, taken in a trial of the OX40 agonist ivuxolimab. For the CDR3, the DNA is TGCGCCAGCAGCTTGACAGGGGGAGTGAACACTGAAGCTTTCTTT. Translating gives CASSLTGGVNTEAFF.